A single sample is the source of the 15 T cell receptor beta chains below, sequenced in a study of blood T cell repertoires in COVID-19. Assay used: immunoSEQ multiplex PCR; TCRdb lists only in-frame clones, some missing. The table shows about 240,000 clones, with roughly 80% occurring only once. Sequencing was carried out using PBMCs or T cells enriched from blood (not recorded which). The receptors come from a woman in her forties who had been exposed to COVID-19.

The table lists this clone with a count of one. V usage is TRBV18 and J usage is TRBJ1-2; D may be TRBD1 (5 bases). Per germline, CDR1 KGHSH and CDR2 LQKENI. This CDR3 is 15 amino acids long. The ends were cut back, 1 base at V and 3 bases at J, with 12 bases in the middle. CDR3 residues: CASSPLAGLDYGYTF. The CDR3 DNA sequence: TGTGCCAGCTCACCACTGGCAGGGCTCGACTATGGCTACACCTTC.

This chain links TRBV13 with TRBJ1-6, with D unclear. Germline lookup yields CDR1 PRHDT and CDR2 FYEKMQ (reference sequence). The CDR3 has 15 amino acids. Trimming removed 5 bases from V and 6 bases from J, with 14 bases in between. In DNA form, the CDR3 reads TGTGCCAGCAGCCCCGAGCGGCATCTTAATTCACCCCTCCACTTT. Its translation: CASSPERHLNSPLHF.

This rearrangement joins TRBV23-1 to TRBJ1-2, with D possibly being TRBD1 (6 bases). TRBV23-1 is given ORF status, its function remaining uncertain. The CDR3 is 13 residues long. V was shortened by 2 bases and J by 11 bases, with 15 bases between the two germline ends. The CDR3 reads CASSQLDRKNYTF. In DNA form, the CDR3 reads TGCGCCAGCAGTCAACTCGACAGGAAAAATTACACCTTC.

The chain couples TRBV4-3 to TRBJ1-1, with TRBD1 as a possible D gene (5 bases). CDR1 LGHNA and CDR2 YSLEER come from the germline V gene. V was cut by 4 bases and J by 5 bases, with 14 bases left in between. This CDR3 comprises 14 residues. Here the CDR3 DNA reads TGCGCCAGCAGCCTTGTAACCCGGGGGACTGAAGCTTTCTTT. It encodes CASSLVTRGTEAFF.

The chain uses TRBV19 and TRBJ1-2, with TRBD1 matching over 8 bases. The CDR3 has 14 amino acids. In germline, CDR1 is LNHDA, CDR2 SQIVND (reference sequence). The V and J ends lost 10 bases and 1 base, in that order; junction bases with no gene match: 8. The CDR3 DNA is TGTGCCACCAGCACGGGACAGGATAACTATGGCTACACCTTC. Protein product: CATSTGQDNYGYTF. Together with reference TRBV19 and TRBJ1-2, the CDR3 gives the full variable domain: DGGITQSPKYLFRKEGQNVTLSCEQNLNHDAMYWYRQDPGQGLRLIYYSQIVNDFQKGDIAEGYSVSREKKESFPLTVTSAQKNPTAFYLCATSTGQDNYGYTFGSGTRLTVV.

The V and J genes are TRBV7-2 and TRBJ1-2, with D tentatively TRBD1 (6 bases). The CDR3 covers 14 residues. The V and J ends lost 1 base and 4 bases respectively, with 10 bases between them. The germline gives CDR1 SGHTA, CDR2 FQGNSA. The CDR3 protein is CASSLEVRGYGYTF. CDR3 DNA: TGTGCCAGCAGCTTAGAGGTCAGGGGCTATGGCTACACCTTC. Full variable domain (rest looked up from reference TRBV7-2 and TRBJ1-2): GAGVSQSPSNKVTEKGKDVELRCDPISGHTALYWYRQSLGQGLEFLIYFQGNSAPDKSGLPSDRFSAERTGGSVSTLTIQRTQQEDSAVYLCASSLEVRGYGYTFGSGTRLTVV.

The chain's CDR3 is CASIPGGQGLNQPQHF. Here the CDR3 DNA reads TGTGCCAGTATTCCAGGTGGGCAGGGCCTCAATCAGCCCCAGCATTTT. This chain uses TRBV19 with TRBJ1-5; D is perhaps TRBD1 (5 bases). Trimming removed 7 bases at V and 3 bases at J, with 19 bases between. CDR3 length equals 16 residues. Germline V gene data show CDR1 as LNHDA and CDR2 as SQIVND (reference sequence).

The chain links TRBV4-2 to TRBJ2-2; 12 nucleotides agree with TRBD2. The CDR3 spans 16 residues. After removal of 4 bases from V and 10 bases from J, the junction contained 10 bases not matched to a gene. The germline V gene encodes CDR1 LGHNA and CDR2 YNFKEQ. The CDR3 region is CASSPTSGGQAVELFF. CDR3 DNA: TGTGCCAGCAGCCCGACTAGCGGGGGTCAAGCCGTGGAGCTGTTTTTT.

The CDR3 DNA sequence: TGTGCCAGCTCACCACCTAGCGGGGGCCCACAAGAGACCCAGTACTTC. This codes for CASSPPSGGPQETQYF. This chain joins TRBV18 and TRBJ2-5, with 9 bases matching TRBD2. Germline V gene data show CDR1 as KGHSH and CDR2 as LQKENI. The CDR3 has 16 amino acids. V was clipped by 0 bases and J by 2 bases; unmatched bases: 4.

The gene calls are TRBV28 and TRBJ2-6; 12 bases fit TRBD1. V shed 5 bases and J 4 bases; nucleotides not matched to a gene: 9. Germline V gene sequence: CDR1 MDHEN, CDR2 SYDVKM. This CDR3 is 18 amino acids long. The CDR3 DNA is TGTGCCAGCAGTGTCCCGGGACAGGGGGCGCCCGGGGCCAACGTCCTGACTTTC. It is translated as CASSVPGQGAPGANVLTF.

The J gene is TRBJ2-7, the V gene TRBV4-2; TRBD2 agrees at 11 bases. The J segment lost 1 base and the V segment lost 4 bases, leaving 12 bases of the junction unmatched. The CDR3 extends over 18 amino acids. The germline CDR1 and CDR2 sequences are LGHNA and YNFKEQ. The CDR3 sequence: CASSRQPGTSGKSYEQYF. In DNA, the CDR3 is TGTGCCAGCAGCCGGCAACCCGGGACTAGCGGAAAATCCTACGAGCAGTACTTC.

The chain links TRBV19 to TRBJ2-5; D gene uncertain. The V and J ends lost 3 bases and 4 bases respectively, with 12 bases between them. The germline V gene has CDR1 LNHDA and CDR2 SQIVND (reference sequence). CDR3 length: 14 amino acids. CDR3 residues: CASSMTTRRETQYF. In DNA, the CDR3 is TGTGCCAGTAGTATGACGACAAGGCGAGAGACCCAGTACTTC.

V gene TRBV19 combines with J gene TRBJ1-2, with 9 bases identical to TRBD1. The V segment lost 7 bases and the J segment 4 bases; nucleotides outside the gene matches: 7. Germline CDR1 LNHDA, CDR2 SQIVND (reference sequence). The CDR3 has 14 amino acids. The CDR3 reads CASNDGTGFYGYTF. The DNA for the CDR3 is TGTGCCAGTAACGATGGGACAGGGTTCTATGGCTACACCTTC.

Only one count was recorded for this clone. The J gene is TRBJ2-3, the V gene TRBV7-3; a possible D gene is TRBD1 (6 bases). Trimming took off 5 bases at V and 6 bases at J, with 18 bases between the two ends. The V gene's germline CDR1 is SGHTA and CDR2 FQGTGA. CDR3 length: 15 amino acids. CDR3 nucleotides: TGTGCCAGCAGCATATCACAGGGCACGGCCGATACGCAGTATTTT. It encodes CASSISQGTADTQYF. Using reference TRBV7-3 and TRBJ2-3 for the parts outside the CDR3, the full variable domain is GAGVSQTPSNKVTEKGKYVELRCDPISGHTALYWYRQSLGQGPEFLIYFQGTGAADDSGLPNDRFFAVRPEGSVSTLKIQRTERGDSAVYLCASSISQGTADTQYFGPGTRLTVL.

Written as DNA, the CDR3 is TGCGCCAGCAGTTCACTAGAGAACGCGCCTTGGGATAACGAGCAGTACTTC. Its protein product is CASSSLENAPWDNEQYF. This chain uses TRBV10-1 with TRBJ2-7; the D gene is possibly TRBD2 (5 bases). CDR3 length: 17 amino acids. V was cut by 5 bases and J by 5 bases, with 25 bases left in between. The germline V gene encodes CDR1 WNHNN and CDR2 SYGVQD (reference sequence).